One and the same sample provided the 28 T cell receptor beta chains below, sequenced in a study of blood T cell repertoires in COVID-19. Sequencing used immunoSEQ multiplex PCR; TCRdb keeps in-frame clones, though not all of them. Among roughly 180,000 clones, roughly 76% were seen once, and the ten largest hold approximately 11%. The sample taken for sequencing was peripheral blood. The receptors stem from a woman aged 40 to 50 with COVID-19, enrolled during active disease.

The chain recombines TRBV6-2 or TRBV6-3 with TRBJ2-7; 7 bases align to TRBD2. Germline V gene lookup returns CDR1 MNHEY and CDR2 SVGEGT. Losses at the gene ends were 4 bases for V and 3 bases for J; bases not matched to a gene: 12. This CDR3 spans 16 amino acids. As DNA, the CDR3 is TGTGCCAGCAGTTCCCTCCAAGGACTAGGACTCTACGAGCAGTACTTC. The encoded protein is CASSSLQGLGLYEQYF.

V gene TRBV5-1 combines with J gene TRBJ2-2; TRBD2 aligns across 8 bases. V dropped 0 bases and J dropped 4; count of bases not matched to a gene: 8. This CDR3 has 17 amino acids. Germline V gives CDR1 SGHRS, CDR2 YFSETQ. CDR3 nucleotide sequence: TGCGCCAGCAGCTTGGAACCGCGGGGGGCGAGCACCGGGGAGCTGTTTTTT. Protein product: CASSLEPRGASTGELFF.

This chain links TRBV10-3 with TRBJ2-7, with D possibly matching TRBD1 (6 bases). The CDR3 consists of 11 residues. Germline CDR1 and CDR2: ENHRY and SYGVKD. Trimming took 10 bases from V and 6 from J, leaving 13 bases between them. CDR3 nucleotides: TGTGCCAACCCCCGAGGGGGCGAGCAGTACGTC. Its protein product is CANPRGGEQYV.

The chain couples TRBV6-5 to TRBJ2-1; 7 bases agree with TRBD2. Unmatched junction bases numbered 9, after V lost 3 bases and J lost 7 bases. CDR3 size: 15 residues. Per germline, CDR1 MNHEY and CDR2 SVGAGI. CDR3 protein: CASSYKREFGNEQFF. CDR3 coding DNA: TGTGCCAGCAGTTATAAGCGGGAATTTGGGAATGAGCAGTTCTTC.

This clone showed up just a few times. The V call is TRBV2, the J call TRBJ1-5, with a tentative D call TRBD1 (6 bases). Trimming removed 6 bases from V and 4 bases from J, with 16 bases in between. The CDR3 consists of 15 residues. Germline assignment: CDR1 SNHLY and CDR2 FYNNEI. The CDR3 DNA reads TGTGCCAGCAGCCCTGACAGGTTTGGAAATCAGCCCCAGCATTTT. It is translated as CASSPDRFGNQPQHF.

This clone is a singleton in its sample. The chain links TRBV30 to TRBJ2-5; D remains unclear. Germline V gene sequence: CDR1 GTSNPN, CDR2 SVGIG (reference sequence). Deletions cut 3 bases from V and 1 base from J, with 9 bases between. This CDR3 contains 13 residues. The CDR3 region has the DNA TGTGCCTGGAGAGCGATGCGCCAAGAGACCCAGTACTTC. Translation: CAWRAMRQETQYF.

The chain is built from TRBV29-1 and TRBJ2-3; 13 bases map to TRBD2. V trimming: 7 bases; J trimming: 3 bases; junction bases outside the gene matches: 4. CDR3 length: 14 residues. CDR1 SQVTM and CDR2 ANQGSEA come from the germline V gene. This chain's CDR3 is CSGWTSGRTDTQYF. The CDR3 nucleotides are TGCAGCGGCTGGACTAGCGGGAGAACAGATACGCAGTATTTT.

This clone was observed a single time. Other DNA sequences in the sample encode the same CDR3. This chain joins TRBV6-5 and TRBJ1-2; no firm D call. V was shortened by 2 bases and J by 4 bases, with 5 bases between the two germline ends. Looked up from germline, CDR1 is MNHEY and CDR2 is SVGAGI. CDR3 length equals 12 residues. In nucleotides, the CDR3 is TGTGCCAGCAGTTACCGGGGCTATGGCTACACCTTC. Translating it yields CASSYRGYGYTF.

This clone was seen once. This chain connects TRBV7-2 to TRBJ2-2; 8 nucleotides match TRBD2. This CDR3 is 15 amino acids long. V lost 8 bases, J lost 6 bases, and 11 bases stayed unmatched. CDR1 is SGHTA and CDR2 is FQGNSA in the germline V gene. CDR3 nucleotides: TGTGCCAGCGCCCCAATAGCGGGAATCGCCGGGGAGCTGTTTTTT. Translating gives CASAPIAGIAGELFF.

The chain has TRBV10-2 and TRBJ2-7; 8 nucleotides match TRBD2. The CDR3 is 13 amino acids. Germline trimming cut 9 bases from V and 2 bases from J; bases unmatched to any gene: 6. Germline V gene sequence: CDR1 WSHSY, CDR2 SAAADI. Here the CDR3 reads CASRGGLAYEQYF. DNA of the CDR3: TGCGCCAGTAGGGGGGGACTAGCCTACGAGCAGTACTTC.

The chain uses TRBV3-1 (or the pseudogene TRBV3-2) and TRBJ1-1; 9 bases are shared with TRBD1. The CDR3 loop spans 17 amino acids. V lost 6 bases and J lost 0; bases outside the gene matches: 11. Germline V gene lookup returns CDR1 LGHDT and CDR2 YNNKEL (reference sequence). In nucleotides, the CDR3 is TGTGCCAGCAGACGAATAACGGGACAGGGAATGAACACTGAAGCTTTCTTT. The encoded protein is CASRRITGQGMNTEAFF.

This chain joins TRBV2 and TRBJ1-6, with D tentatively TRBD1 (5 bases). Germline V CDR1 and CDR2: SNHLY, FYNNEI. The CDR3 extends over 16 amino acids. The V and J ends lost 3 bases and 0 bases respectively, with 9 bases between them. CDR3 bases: TGTGCCAGCAGTGAGTACAGGAGCTCCTATAATTCACCCCTCCACTTT. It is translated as CASSEYRSSYNSPLHF.

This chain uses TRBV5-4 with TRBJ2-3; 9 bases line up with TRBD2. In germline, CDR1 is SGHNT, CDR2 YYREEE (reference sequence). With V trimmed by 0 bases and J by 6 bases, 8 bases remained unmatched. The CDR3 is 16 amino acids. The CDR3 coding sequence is TGTGCCAGCAGCTTGGCCCATAGCGGGGGACCTGATACGCAGTATTTT. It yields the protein CASSLAHSGGPDTQYF.

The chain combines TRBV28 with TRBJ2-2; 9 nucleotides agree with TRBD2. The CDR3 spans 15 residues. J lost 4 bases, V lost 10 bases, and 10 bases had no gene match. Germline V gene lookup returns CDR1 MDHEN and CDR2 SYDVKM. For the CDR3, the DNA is TGTGCCACCACGGTAGCGGGAGCCATCACCGGGGAGCTGTTTTTT. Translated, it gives CATTVAGAITGELFF.

CDR3 sequence reads: CASSSNRGNQPQHF. As DNA, the CDR3 is TGTGCCAGCAGTTCCAACAGGGGCAATCAGCCCCAGCATTTT. The chain links TRBV27 to TRBJ1-5, with D perhaps matching TRBD1 (6 bases). Germline V gives CDR1 MNHEY, CDR2 SMNVEV (reference sequence). This CDR3 spans 14 amino acids. Between the trimmed V and J ends, which lost 4 bases and 2 bases, there was a span of 9 bases.

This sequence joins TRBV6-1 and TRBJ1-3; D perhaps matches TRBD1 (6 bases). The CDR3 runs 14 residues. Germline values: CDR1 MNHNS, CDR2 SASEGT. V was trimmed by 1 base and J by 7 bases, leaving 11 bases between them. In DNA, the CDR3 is TGTGCCAGCAGTGAAGGAGGGGGAAGCAACACCATATATTTT. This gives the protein CASSEGGGSNTIYF.

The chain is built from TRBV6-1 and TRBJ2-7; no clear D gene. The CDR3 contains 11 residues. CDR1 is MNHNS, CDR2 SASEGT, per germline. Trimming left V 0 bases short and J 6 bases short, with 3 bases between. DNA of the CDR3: TGTGCCAGCAGTGAAGCGCGCGAGCAGTACGTC. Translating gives CASSEAREQYV.

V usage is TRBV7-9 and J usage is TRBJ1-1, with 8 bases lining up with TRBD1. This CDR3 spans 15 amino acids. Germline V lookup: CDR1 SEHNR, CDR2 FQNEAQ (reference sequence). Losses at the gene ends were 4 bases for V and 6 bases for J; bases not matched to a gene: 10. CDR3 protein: CASSSRTGKPAEAFF. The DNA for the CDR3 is TGTGCCAGCAGCTCCCGGACAGGGAAGCCTGCTGAAGCTTTCTTT. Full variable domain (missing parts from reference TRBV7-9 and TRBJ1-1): DTGVSQNPRHKITKRGQNVTFRCDPISEHNRLYWYRQTLGQGPEFLTYFQNEAQLEKSRLLSDRFSAERPKGSFSTLEIQRTEQGDSAMYLCASSSRTGKPAEAFFGQGTRLTVV.

CDR3 protein: CSGRQGRETQYF. In DNA, the CDR3 is TGCAGCGGGCGACAGGGGCGGGAGACCCAGTACTTC. The rearrangement uses TRBV29-1 and TRBJ2-5; 8 bases are a match to TRBD1. The V gene's germline CDR1 is SQVTM and CDR2 ANQGSEA. V was clipped by 7 bases and J by 5 bases; unmatched bases: 6. The CDR3 covers 12 residues.

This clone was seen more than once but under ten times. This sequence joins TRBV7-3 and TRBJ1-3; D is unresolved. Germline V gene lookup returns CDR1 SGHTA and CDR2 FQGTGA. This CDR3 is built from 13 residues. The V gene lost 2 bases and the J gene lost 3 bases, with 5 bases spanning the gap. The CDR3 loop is CASSLGSGNTIYF. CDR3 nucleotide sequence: TGTGCCAGCAGCTTAGGGAGTGGAAACACCATATATTTT.

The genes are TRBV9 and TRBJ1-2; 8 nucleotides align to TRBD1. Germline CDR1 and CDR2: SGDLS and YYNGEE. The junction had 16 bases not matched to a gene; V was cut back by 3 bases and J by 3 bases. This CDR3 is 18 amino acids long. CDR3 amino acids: CASSGMDRDRIDYYGYTF. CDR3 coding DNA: TGTGCCAGCAGCGGGATGGACAGGGACCGAATAGACTACTATGGCTACACCTTC.

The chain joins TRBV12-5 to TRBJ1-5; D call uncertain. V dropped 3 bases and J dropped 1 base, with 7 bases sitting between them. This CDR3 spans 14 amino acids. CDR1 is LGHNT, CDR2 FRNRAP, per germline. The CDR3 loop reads CASGLDGSNQPQHF. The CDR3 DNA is TGTGCTAGTGGTTTAGACGGGAGCAATCAGCCCCAGCATTTT.

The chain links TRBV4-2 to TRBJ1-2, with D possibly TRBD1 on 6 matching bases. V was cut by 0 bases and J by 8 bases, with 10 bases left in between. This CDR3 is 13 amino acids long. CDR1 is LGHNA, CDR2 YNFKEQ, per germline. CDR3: CASSQEGGEGYTF. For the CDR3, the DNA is TGTGCCAGCAGCCAAGAAGGGGGAGAAGGCTACACCTTC.

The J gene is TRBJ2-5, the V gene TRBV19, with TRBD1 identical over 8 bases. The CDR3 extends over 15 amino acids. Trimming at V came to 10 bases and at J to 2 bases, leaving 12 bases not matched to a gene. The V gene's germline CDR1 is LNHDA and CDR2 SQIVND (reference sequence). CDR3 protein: CATQNSRQGQETQYF. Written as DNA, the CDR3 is TGTGCCACCCAGAACTCCCGACAGGGGCAAGAGACCCAGTACTTC.

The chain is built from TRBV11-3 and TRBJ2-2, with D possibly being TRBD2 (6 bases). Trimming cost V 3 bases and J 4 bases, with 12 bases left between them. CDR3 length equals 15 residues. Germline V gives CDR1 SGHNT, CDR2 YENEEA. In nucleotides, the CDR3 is TGTGCCAGCAGCTTGAGGAGGGGTCCCACCGGGGAGCTGTTTTTT. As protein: CASSLRRGPTGELFF.

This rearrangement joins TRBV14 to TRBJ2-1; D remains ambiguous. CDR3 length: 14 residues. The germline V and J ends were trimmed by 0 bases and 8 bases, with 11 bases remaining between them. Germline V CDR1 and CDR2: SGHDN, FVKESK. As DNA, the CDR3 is TGTGCCAGCAGCCAAGAACTACTATTCTATGAGCAGTTCTTC. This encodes CASSQELLFYEQFF.

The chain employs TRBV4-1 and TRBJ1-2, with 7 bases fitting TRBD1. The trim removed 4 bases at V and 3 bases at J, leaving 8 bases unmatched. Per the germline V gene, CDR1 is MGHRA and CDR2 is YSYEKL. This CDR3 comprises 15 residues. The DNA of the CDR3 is TGCGCCAGCAGCCCAAAAGGGGGCCAGGACTATGGCTACACCTTC. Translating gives CASSPKGGQDYGYTF.

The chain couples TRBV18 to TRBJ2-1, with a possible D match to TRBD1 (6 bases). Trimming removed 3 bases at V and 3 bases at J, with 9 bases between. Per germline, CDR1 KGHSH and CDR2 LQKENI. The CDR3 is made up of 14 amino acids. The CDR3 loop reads CASSPWDNYNEQFF. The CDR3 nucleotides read TGTGCCAGCTCACCCTGGGACAACTACAATGAGCAGTTCTTC. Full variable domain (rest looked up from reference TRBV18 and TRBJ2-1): NAGVMQNPRHLVRRRGQEARLRCSPMKGHSHVYWYRQLPEEGLKFMVYLQKENIIDESGMPKERFSAEFPKEGPSILRIQQVVRGDSAAYFCASSPWDNYNEQFFGPGTRLTVL.